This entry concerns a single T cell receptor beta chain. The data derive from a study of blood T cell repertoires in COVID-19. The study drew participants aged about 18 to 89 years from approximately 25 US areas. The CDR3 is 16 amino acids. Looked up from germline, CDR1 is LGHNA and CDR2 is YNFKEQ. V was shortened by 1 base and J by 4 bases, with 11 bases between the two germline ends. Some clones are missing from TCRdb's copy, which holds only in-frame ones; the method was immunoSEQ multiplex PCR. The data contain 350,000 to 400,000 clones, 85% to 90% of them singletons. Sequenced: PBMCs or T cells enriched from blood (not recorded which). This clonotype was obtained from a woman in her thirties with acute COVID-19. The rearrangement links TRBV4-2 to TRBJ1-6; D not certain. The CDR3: CASSQGATDYNSPLHF. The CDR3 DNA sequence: TGTGCCAGCAGCCAAGGAGCGACTGATTATAATTCACCCCTCCACTTT.